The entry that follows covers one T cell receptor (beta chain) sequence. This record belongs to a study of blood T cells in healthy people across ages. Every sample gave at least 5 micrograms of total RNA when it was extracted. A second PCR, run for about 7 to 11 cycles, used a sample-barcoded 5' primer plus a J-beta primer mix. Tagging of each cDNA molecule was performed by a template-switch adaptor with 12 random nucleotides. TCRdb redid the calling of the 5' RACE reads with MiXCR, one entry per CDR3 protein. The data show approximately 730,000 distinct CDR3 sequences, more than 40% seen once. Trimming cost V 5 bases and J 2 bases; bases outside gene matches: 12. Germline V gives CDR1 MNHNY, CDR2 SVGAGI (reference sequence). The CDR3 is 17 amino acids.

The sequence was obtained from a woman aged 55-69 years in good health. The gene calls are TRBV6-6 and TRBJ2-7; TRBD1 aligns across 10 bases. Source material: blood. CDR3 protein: CASSKTNRDRGAYEQYF. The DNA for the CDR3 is TGTGCCAGCAGTAAAACCAACCGGGACAGGGGAGCCTACGAGCAGTACTTC.